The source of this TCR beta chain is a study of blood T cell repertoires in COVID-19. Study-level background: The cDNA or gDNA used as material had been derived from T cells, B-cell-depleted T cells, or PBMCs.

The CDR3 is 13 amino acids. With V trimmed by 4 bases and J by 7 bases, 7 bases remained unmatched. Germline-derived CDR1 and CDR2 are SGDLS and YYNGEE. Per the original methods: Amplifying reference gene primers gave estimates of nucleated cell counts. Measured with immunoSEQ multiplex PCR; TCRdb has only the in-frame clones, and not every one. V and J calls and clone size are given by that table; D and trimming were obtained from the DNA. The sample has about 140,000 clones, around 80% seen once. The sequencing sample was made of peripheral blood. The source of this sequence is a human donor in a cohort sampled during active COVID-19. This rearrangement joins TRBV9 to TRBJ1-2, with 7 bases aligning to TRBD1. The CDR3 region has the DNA TGTGCCAGCAGCACGACAGGGTACGGTGGCTACACCTTC. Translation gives CASSTTGYGGYTF.